This TCR beta chain was recovered during a study of T cell responses to AZD1222 COVID-19 vaccine. Sequencing was performed with immunoSEQ multiplex PCR; in TCRdb, only in-frame clones are kept and a portion is missing. The profile shows fewer than 200,000 clones, more than 80% of them singletons. The TCR comes from an adult in good health. This sample comprised peripheral blood, obtained on day 0 of AZD1222 vaccination.

The CDR3 DNA is TGTGCCAGCAGCTTTATCCCTAGCGGCGAGCAGTACTTC. Translated: CASSFIPSGEQYF. The chain carries TRBV7-2 and TRBJ2-7, with TRBD2 matching 7 bases. The CDR3 runs to 13 residues. CDR1 SGHTA and CDR2 FQGNSA come from the germline V gene. With 3 bases clipped from V and 6 bases from J, the junction kept 5 bases outside the gene matches.